This TCR beta chain was sequenced in a study of blood T cell repertoires in COVID-19. Study-wide context: COVID-19 samples collected from the United States, Italy and Spain covered acute and convalescent phases.

Trimming cost V 6 bases and J 1 base; bases outside gene matches: 5. Germline assignment: CDR1 MDHEN and CDR2 SYDVKM. This CDR3 has 14 amino acids. Per the original data handling: Counts of nucleated cells, estimated from reference gene primer amplification, were obtained. The assay was immunoSEQ multiplex PCR, and TCRdb's table has in-frame clones only and misses some. That table furnishes V, J and clone size, whereas the DNA furnished D and trimming. The sample comprises 100,000 to 150,000 clones, approximately 82% of which are singletons, and 3.5% to 4% rests with the top ten. Sequenced: peripheral blood. This clonotype was obtained from a woman aged 45 to 65 with acute or convalescent COVID-19. The V and J genes are TRBV28 and TRBJ1-2, with TRBD1 matching over 7 bases. Here the CDR3 DNA reads TGTGCCAGCAGGATATCAGGGGGTAACTATGGCTACACCTTC. Translating gives CASRISGGNYGYTF.